The T cell receptor beta chain under discussion was sequenced for a study of T cell responses to AZD1222 COVID-19 vaccine. Study context: Analyses pooled second doses at about 4 or about 12 weeks. Broader study findings: Unmutated variant regions are reportedly the target of nearly half of TCRs that are spike-specific.

Some clones are missing from TCRdb's copy, which holds only in-frame ones; the method was immunoSEQ multiplex PCR. Of about 120,000 clones listed, roughly 89% are singletons. Trimming removed 4 bases from V and 2 bases from J, with 17 bases in between. This CDR3 comprises 17 residues. Germline V gives CDR1 LGHNA, CDR2 YNFKEQ. This clone was observed once. Antigen: not known. The starting material was peripheral blood, obtained on day 0 of AZD1222 vaccination. This TCR was sampled from an adult in good health. The chain is built from TRBV4-2 and TRBJ2-2; possible D gene TRBD1, 5 bases. This CDR3 reads CASSRDISGANTGELFF. CDR3 sequence (DNA): TGTGCCAGCAGCCGAGACATATCTGGGGCCAACACCGGGGAGCTGTTTTTT.